This T cell receptor beta chain was recovered during a study of response to subunit inactivated influenza vaccine. General study points: T cells newly recruited by each seasonal influenza vaccination are few, the authors suggested.

About this clonotype itself: Its specificity is unknown.

TCRdb recomputed calls from the RT-PCR reads with MiXCR, one row per CDR3 protein. The data hold 800,000 or so distinct CDR3 sequences, with 21% observed a single time. The source was PBMCs from blood, collected 5 days after vaccination. The origin of this receptor is a man aged 45-65 years who received an inactivated influenza vaccine.

The CDR3 region is CASSVEPDSEAFF. In nucleotides, the CDR3 is TGTGCCAGCAGCGTTGAGCCTGATTCTGAAGCTTTCTTT. The J gene is TRBJ1-1, the V gene TRBV7-8; D uncertain. Trimming took off 5 bases at V and 6 bases at J, with 13 bases between the two ends. The germline gives CDR1 SGHVS, CDR2 FQNEAQ. CDR3 length: 13 amino acids.